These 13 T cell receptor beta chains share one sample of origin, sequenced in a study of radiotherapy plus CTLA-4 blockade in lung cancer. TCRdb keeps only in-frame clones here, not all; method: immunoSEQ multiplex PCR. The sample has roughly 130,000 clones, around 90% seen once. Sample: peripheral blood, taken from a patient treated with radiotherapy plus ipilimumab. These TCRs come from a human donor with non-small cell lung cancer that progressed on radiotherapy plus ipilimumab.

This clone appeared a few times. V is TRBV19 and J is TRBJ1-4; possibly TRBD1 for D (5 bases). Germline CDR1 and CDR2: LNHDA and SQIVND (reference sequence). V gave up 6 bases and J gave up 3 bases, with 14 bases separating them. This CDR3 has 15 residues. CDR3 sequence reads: CASRDGGVANEKLFF. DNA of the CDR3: TGTGCCAGTAGAGACGGAGGGGTGGCTAATGAAAAACTGTTTTTT.

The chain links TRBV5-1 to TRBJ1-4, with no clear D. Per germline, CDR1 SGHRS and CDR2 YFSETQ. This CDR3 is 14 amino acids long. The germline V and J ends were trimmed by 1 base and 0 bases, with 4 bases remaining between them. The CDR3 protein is CASSLTATNEKLFF. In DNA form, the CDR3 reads TGCGCCAGCAGCTTGACGGCAACTAATGAAAAACTGTTTTTT. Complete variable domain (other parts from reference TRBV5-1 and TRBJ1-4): KAGVTQTPRYLIKTRGQQVTLSCSPISGHRSVSWYQQTPGQGLQFLFEYFSETQRNKGNFPGRFSGRQFSNSRSEMNVSTLELGDSALYLCASSLTATNEKLFFGSGTQLSVL.

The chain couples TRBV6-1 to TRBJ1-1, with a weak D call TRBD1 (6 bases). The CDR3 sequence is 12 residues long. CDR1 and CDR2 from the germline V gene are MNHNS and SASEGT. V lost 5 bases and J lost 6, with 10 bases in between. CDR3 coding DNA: TGTGCCAGCAGTCCCGACAGGTCTGAAGCTTTCTTT. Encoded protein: CASSPDRSEAFF.

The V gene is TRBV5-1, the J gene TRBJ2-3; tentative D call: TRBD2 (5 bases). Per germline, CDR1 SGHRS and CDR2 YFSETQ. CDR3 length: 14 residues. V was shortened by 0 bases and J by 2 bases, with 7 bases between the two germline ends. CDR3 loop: CASSLETNTDTQYF. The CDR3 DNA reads TGCGCCAGCAGCTTGGAGACTAACACAGATACGCAGTATTTT.

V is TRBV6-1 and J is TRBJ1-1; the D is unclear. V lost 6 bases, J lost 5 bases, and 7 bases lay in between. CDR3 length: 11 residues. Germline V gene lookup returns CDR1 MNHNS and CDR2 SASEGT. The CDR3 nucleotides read TGTGCCAGCAGGGAATTTACTGAAGCTTTCTTT. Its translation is CASREFTEAFF.

The DNA for the CDR3 is TGTGCCAGCAGTGAAGGGATCGGGACTAGCTTCGCTGGAGAGCAGTTCTTC. The encoded protein is CASSEGIGTSFAGEQFF. The chain is built from TRBV2 and TRBJ2-1; 9 bases agree with TRBD2. This CDR3 spans 17 amino acids. V shed 1 base and J 10 bases; nucleotides not matched to a gene: 14. The germline gives CDR1 SNHLY, CDR2 FYNNEI.

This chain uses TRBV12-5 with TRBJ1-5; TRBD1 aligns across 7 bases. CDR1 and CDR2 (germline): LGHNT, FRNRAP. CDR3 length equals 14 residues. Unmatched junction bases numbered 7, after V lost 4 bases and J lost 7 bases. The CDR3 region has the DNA TGTGCTAGTGGTTCGATCGACAGGGCCCAGCCCCAGCATTTT. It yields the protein CASGSIDRAQPQHF.

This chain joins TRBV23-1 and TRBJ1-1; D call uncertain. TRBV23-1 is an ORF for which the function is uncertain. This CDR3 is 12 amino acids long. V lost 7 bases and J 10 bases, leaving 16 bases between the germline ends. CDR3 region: CASTTGQVGAFF. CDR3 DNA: TGCGCCAGCACCACCGGGCAGGTTGGAGCTTTCTTT.

The CDR3 region has the DNA TGTGCCAGTAGTATGGTCCCCTGGCGGCTAGGGGGTCGAAACACCGGGGAGCTGTTTTTT. This translates into CASSMVPWRLGGRNTGELFF. The chain is built from TRBV19 and TRBJ2-2; D may be TRBD1 (6 bases). This CDR3 spans 20 amino acids. The germline V gene encodes CDR1 LNHDA and CDR2 SQIVND (reference sequence). Trimming removed 3 bases from V and 2 bases from J, with 25 bases in between.

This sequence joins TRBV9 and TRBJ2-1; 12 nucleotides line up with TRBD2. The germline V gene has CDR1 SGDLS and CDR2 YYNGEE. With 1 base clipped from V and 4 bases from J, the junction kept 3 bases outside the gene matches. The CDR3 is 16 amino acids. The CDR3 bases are TGTGCCAGCAGCGTACTGGGGACTAGCGGGTACAATGAGCAGTTCTTC. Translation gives CASSVLGTSGYNEQFF.

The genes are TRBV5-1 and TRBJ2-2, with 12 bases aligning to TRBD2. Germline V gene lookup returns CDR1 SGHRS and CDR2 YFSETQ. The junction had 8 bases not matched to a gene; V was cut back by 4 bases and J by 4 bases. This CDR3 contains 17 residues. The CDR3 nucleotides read TGCGCCAGCAGCAAGACGCCGGGACTAGCGGGCACCGGGGAGCTGTTTTTT. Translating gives CASSKTPGLAGTGELFF.

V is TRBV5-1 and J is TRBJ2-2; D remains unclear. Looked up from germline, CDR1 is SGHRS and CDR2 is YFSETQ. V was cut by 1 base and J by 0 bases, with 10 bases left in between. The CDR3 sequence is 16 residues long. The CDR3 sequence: CASSLLDPANTGELFF. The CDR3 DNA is TGCGCCAGCAGCTTGTTGGACCCAGCGAACACCGGGGAGCTGTTTTTT.

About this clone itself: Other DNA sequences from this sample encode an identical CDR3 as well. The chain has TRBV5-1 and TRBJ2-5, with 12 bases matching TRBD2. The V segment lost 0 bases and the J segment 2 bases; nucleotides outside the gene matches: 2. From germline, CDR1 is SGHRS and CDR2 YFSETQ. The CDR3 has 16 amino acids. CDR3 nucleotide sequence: TGCGCCAGCAGCTTGGGTCTAGCGGGAGGGCAAGAGACCCAGTACTTC. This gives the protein CASSLGLAGGQETQYF.